Each of the 25 T cell receptor beta chains below was sequenced from the same sample in a study of PD-L1 blockade in urothelial cancer. Sequenced by immunoSEQ multiplex PCR; TCRdb stores in-frame clones only, minus some. The table lists roughly 100,000 clones, roughly 88% of them singletons, with approximately 2.4% in the top ten. The sequencing used PBMCs, collected around atezolizumab (anti-PD-L1) treatment. The source is a man aged 45-65 years with urothelial cancer.

The V call is TRBV7-9, the J call TRBJ1-1; tentatively, D is TRBD1 (5 bases). The V gene lost 5 bases and the J gene lost 0 bases, with 16 bases spanning the gap. The CDR3 spans 16 residues. The germline V gene encodes CDR1 SEHNR and CDR2 FQNEAQ (reference sequence). The CDR3 DNA reads TGTGCCAGCAGCGCCCCCCGGGGGACGGTGAACACTGAAGCTTTCTTT. This translates into CASSAPRGTVNTEAFF.

This clone was recorded only once. V is TRBV27 and J is TRBJ2-3; 8 nucleotides align to TRBD2. Germline V gene lookup returns CDR1 MNHEY and CDR2 SMNVEV (reference sequence). The J segment lost 4 bases and the V segment lost 5 bases, leaving 11 bases of the junction unmatched. The CDR3 length is 16 residues. The CDR3: CASSTDIAGRADTQYF. CDR3 DNA: TGTGCCAGCAGTACCGACATAGCGGGACGTGCAGATACGCAGTATTTT.

This clone occurred once. This sequence joins TRBV4-2 and TRBJ2-1, with 9 bases matching TRBD2. The CDR3 is 15 residues long. With 4 bases clipped from V and 6 bases from J, the junction kept 7 bases outside the gene matches. The V gene's germline CDR1 is LGHNA and CDR2 YNFKEQ. The CDR3 DNA follows: TGTGCCAGCAGCCTTACGGCGGGAGGGCCCAATGAGCAGTTCTTC. As protein: CASSLTAGGPNEQFF.

The genes are TRBV6-4 and TRBJ2-6; 8 nucleotides agree with TRBD1. The CDR3 has 16 amino acids. The V segment lost 4 bases and the J segment 0 bases; nucleotides outside the gene matches: 2. Germline lookup yields CDR1 MRHNA and CDR2 SNTAGT. CDR3 sequence: CASSAGGSSGANVLTF. CDR3 sequence (DNA): TGTGCCAGCAGTGCAGGGGGCAGCTCTGGGGCCAACGTCCTGACTTTC.

The table lists this clone with a few counts. The J gene is TRBJ2-2, the V gene TRBV6-5; D gene ambiguous. Germline V CDR1 and CDR2: MNHEY, SVGAGI. CDR3 size: 13 residues. The ends were cut back, 0 bases at V and 7 bases at J, with 6 bases in the middle. The CDR3 sequence is CASSYSSGGELFF. The CDR3 DNA follows: TGTGCCAGCAGTTACTCGAGTGGCGGGGAGCTGTTTTTT.

The chain is built from TRBV5-1 and TRBJ2-7; 9 bases map to TRBD1. V lost 7 bases to trimming and J lost 6 bases; unmatched junction nucleotides: 11. Germline V gives CDR1 SGHRS, CDR2 YFSETQ. This CDR3 is 14 amino acids long. This chain's CDR3 is CASRVSGTGFEQYF. In nucleotides, the CDR3 is TGCGCCAGCCGGGTTTCCGGGACAGGGTTCGAGCAGTACTTC. Complete variable domain (other parts from reference TRBV5-1 and TRBJ2-7): KAGVTQTPRYLIKTRGQQVTLSCSPISGHRSVSWYQQTPGQGLQFLFEYFSETQRNKGNFPGRFSGRQFSNSRSEMNVSTLELGDSALYLCASRVSGTGFEQYFGPGTRLTVT.

The chain uses TRBV7-9 and TRBJ2-5, with D maybe TRBD2 (7 bases). The V end lost 8 bases, the J end lost 5 bases, and 18 bases lay between the germline ends. Looked up from germline, CDR1 is SEHNR and CDR2 is FQNEAQ (reference sequence). CDR3 length equals 14 residues. CDR3 in amino acids: CASAYGGAGETQYF. The CDR3 DNA reads TGTGCCAGCGCCTATGGGGGGGCAGGGGAGACCCAGTACTTC. Using reference TRBV7-9 and TRBJ2-5 for the parts outside the CDR3, the full variable domain is DTGVSQNPRHKITKRGQNVTFRCDPISEHNRLYWYRQTLGQGPEFLTYFQNEAQLEKSRLLSDRFSAERPKGSFSTLEIQRTEQGDSAMYLCASAYGGAGETQYFGPGTRLLVL.

This chain links TRBV27 with TRBJ2-7; TRBD2 agrees at 9 bases. The CDR3 covers 13 residues. V shed 5 bases, J shed 5 bases, and the junction held 4 bases outside the gene matches. Per germline, CDR1 MNHEY and CDR2 SMNVEV (reference sequence). As DNA, the CDR3 is TGTGCCAGCAGTAAGCGGGAGGAGGACGAGCAGTACTTC. It translates to CASSKREEDEQYF.

The J gene is TRBJ1-2, the V gene TRBV19, with 7 bases that match TRBD1. CDR1 is LNHDA, CDR2 SQIVND, per germline (reference sequence). This CDR3 is 15 amino acids long. The J segment lost 3 bases and the V segment lost 3 bases, leaving 7 bases of the junction unmatched. CDR3 loop: CASSMPRQGDYGYTF. Written as DNA, the CDR3 is TGTGCCAGTAGTATGCCCCGACAGGGTGACTATGGCTACACCTTC.

The J gene is TRBJ2-2, the V gene TRBV7-2, with D possibly matching TRBD2 (6 bases). V was clipped by 5 bases and J by 0 bases, with 13 bases between them. The CDR3 contains 16 residues. The germline gives CDR1 SGHTA, CDR2 FQGNSA. The CDR3 coding sequence is TGTGCCAGCAGCCCCCGAGCTAGCGCGAACACCGGGGAGCTGTTTTTT. Amino acids: CASSPRASANTGELFF.

The genes are TRBV7-8 and TRBJ1-2; D may be TRBD1 (6 bases). V lost 5 bases and J lost 4, with 14 bases in between. Germline V CDR1 and CDR2: SGHVS, FQNEAQ. The CDR3 is made up of 14 amino acids. This CDR3 reads CASSPLLDSYGYTF. The CDR3 nucleotides read TGTGCCAGCAGCCCTCTTCTGGACAGCTATGGCTACACCTTC.

The sample holds a few counts of this clone. The CDR3 loop reads CASSQDAGVRETQYF. As DNA, the CDR3 is TGCGCCAGCAGCCAAGATGCGGGAGTTCGAGAGACCCAGTACTTC. The chain uses TRBV4-1 and TRBJ2-5, with 7 bases that match TRBD2. J gave up 4 bases and V 0 bases, and 5 bases lay outside the gene matches. From germline, CDR1 is MGHRA and CDR2 YSYEKL. CDR3 size: 15 residues.

J is TRBJ2-2 and V is TRBV28; D perhaps matches TRBD2 (6 bases). V shed 6 bases and J shed 7 bases, with 15 bases lying between them. The germline V gene has CDR1 MDHEN and CDR2 SYDVKM. CDR3 size: 14 residues. CDR3 sequence: CASRSGSAIGELFF. In DNA, the CDR3 is TGTGCCAGCAGGTCCGGGAGCGCCATCGGGGAGCTGTTTTTT.

The rearrangement uses TRBV5-1 and TRBJ1-2; a weak D match, TRBD1 (5 bases). V dropped 4 bases and J dropped 5 bases, with 9 bases sitting between them. There are 12 residues in the CDR3. CDR1 and CDR2 from the germline V gene are SGHRS and YFSETQ. CDR3 in amino acids: CASSAEGYGYTF. DNA of the CDR3: TGCGCCAGCAGCGCGGAGGGGTATGGCTACACCTTC.

This clone was recorded once. The chain joins TRBV21-1 to TRBJ1-2; TRBD1, the D gene given by the table, was not confirmed from the DNA. TRBV21-1 is noted as a pseudogene. This CDR3 is built from 14 residues. The CDR3 loop is CASSKRGQGIRYTF. The CDR3 DNA reads TGTGCCAGCAGCAAAAGGGGACAGGGGATTCGCTACACCTTC.

V is TRBV21-1 and J is TRBJ1-6; TRBD1, the D gene given by the table, was not confirmed from the DNA. TRBV21-1 corresponds to a pseudogene. The CDR3 sequence is 17 residues long. CDR3 sequence: CASSKVLQGTNNSPLHF. The CDR3 nucleotides read TGTGCCAGCAGCAAGGTACTACAGGGGACCAATAATTCACCCCTCCACTTT.

The rearrangement joins TRBV27 to TRBJ1-1; TRBD1 matches 8 bases. The V gene's germline CDR1 is MNHEY and CDR2 SMNVEV (reference sequence). This CDR3 contains 13 residues. V lost 8 bases and J lost 0; bases outside the gene matches: 2. DNA of the CDR3: TGTGCCAGCCGGGACAGGATGAACACTGAAGCTTTCTTT. It translates to CASRDRMNTEAFF.

This chain joins TRBV6-5 and TRBJ1-5, with D unclear. The CDR3 has 13 amino acids. CDR1 is MNHEY and CDR2 is SVGAGI in the germline V gene. V lost 7 bases, J lost 7 bases, and 14 bases lay in between. CDR3 sequence (DNA): TGTGCCAGCACCCGGGGTGTCGGCCAGCCCCAGCATTTT. It translates to CASTRGVGQPQHF.

About this clone: This may come from a read error, since a much larger clone is one base off. V usage is TRBV5-4 and J usage is TRBJ2-1; 14 bases fit TRBD2. Germline V gene lookup returns CDR1 SGHNT and CDR2 YYREEE (reference sequence). The CDR3 consists of 18 residues. The CDR3 reads CVSSGGGTSGSAHNEQFF. The CDR3 DNA follows: TGTGTCAGCAGCGGTGGGGGGACTAGCGGGAGTGCTCACAATGAGCAGTTCTTC.

The gene calls are TRBV27 and TRBJ1-4; TRBD1 matches 7 bases. The CDR3 has 14 amino acids. Trimming took 7 bases from V and 5 from J; bases not matched to a gene: 7. Per the germline V gene, CDR1 is MNHEY and CDR2 is SMNVEV (reference sequence). Written as DNA, the CDR3 is TGTGCCAGCAAATTCGGGACAGCAAATGAAAAACTGTTTTTT. Its protein is CASKFGTANEKLFF.

This chain connects TRBV11-2 to TRBJ2-7; D possibly corresponds to TRBD2 (6 bases). The germline CDR1 and CDR2 sequences are SGHAT and FQNNGV. Deletions cut 3 bases from V and 4 bases from J, with 13 bases between. The CDR3 is 14 amino acids. CDR3 protein: CASSLDVGGYEQYF. The CDR3 DNA reads TGTGCCAGCAGCTTGGATGTGGGGGGATACGAGCAGTACTTC.

The chain employs TRBV5-1 and TRBJ2-3; D may be TRBD1 (5 bases). Germline lookup yields CDR1 SGHRS and CDR2 YFSETQ. The V end lost 5 bases, the J end lost 6 bases, and 13 bases lay between the germline ends. The CDR3 has 13 residues. This chain's CDR3 is CASSLTARDTQYF. CDR3 nucleotides: TGCGCCAGCAGTCTGACAGCTCGGGATACGCAGTATTTT.

The chain links TRBV30 to TRBJ2-5, with a weak D call TRBD2 (5 bases). The CDR3 runs to 15 residues. Germline V gene sequence: CDR1 GTSNPN, CDR2 SVGIG (reference sequence). Deletions cut 3 bases from V and 5 bases from J, with 19 bases between. CDR3 residues: CAWRASLSIQETQYF. The CDR3, as DNA: TGTGCCTGGAGGGCTAGCCTCAGCATTCAGGAGACCCAGTACTTC. Variable domain in full (rest from reference TRBV30 and TRBJ2-5): SQTIHQWPATLVQPVGSPLSLECTVEGTSNPNLYWYRQAAGRGLQLLFYSVGIGQISSEVPQNLSASRPQDRQFILSSKKLLLSDSGFYLCAWRASLSIQETQYFGPGTRLLVL.

This rearrangement joins TRBV7-9 to TRBJ2-7; D uncertain. CDR1 SEHNR and CDR2 FQNEAQ come from the germline V gene (reference sequence). The CDR3 consists of 14 residues. V shed 0 bases and J shed 5 bases, with 11 bases lying between them. The DNA for the CDR3 is TGTGCCAGCAGCTTAGCGGGTGATCGGGACGAGCAGTACTTC. Its translation is CASSLAGDRDEQYF.

The chain employs TRBV7-8 and TRBJ1-5, with TRBD1 matching over 9 bases. Germline CDR1 is SGHVS and CDR2 is FQNEAQ. The trim removed 5 bases at V and 1 base at J, leaving 3 bases unmatched. The CDR3 loop spans 15 amino acids. The CDR3 spells CASSGDRASNQPQHF. For the CDR3, the DNA is TGTGCCAGCAGCGGGGACAGGGCGAGCAATCAGCCCCAGCATTTT.